This T cell receptor (beta chain) was identified in a study of identical twins. TCRdb independently ran MiXCR on the 5' RACE reads; one entry per CDR3 protein. The table includes 250,000 or so distinct CDR3 sequences, approximately 7.9% detected once. The CDR3 covers 16 residues. V lost 1 base and J lost 4; bases outside the gene matches: 7. Germline values: CDR1 SGHVS, CDR2 FQNEAQ. The table lists this clonotype with a few counts. This sample also belongs to another study, concerning yellow fever vaccine responses in identical twins.

The TCR comes from a woman aged 18-29 years in good health. The J gene is TRBJ2-5, the V gene TRBV7-8; the match to TRBD2 covers 9 bases. The sequenced sample consisted of CD8+ T cells sorted from blood. The CDR3 spells CASSLGSGGGAETQYF. The CDR3 DNA reads as TGTGCCAGCAGCTTAGGGTCGGGCGGGGGGGCAGAGACCCAGTACTTC.